This T cell receptor beta chain was captured in a study of T-cell reconstitution after alpha-beta-depleted transplantation in children. This clonotype came up many times. No antigen is known for it. Unique molecular identifiers were incorporated during preparation of the TCRbeta library. MiXCR was run by TCRdb on the PCR reads, yielding one entry per CDR3 protein. The sample yields thousands of distinct CDR3 sequences, approximately 5.6% seen once. The V end lost 1 base, the J end lost 0 bases, and 5 bases lay between the germline ends. This CDR3 contains 14 residues. Germline V gives CDR1 SEHNR, CDR2 FQNEAQ (reference sequence). Regarding the study as a whole: Elevated TCRbeta diversity at day 60 was traced, in some patients, to surviving recipient T cells and thymic progenitors. T cells produced anew were the main source of T-cell counts and diversity one year after transplant. By about two months after transplant, alpha-beta T cells reportedly arose from several hundred graft clones that had expanded.

Specimen: PBMCs, mostly from graft donor cells, collected 180 days after TCRalphabeta/CD19-depleted stem cell transplant. The TCR was taken from a child under two years old who had a stem cell transplant for acute myeloid leukemia, so the T cells may come from the graft donor. The chain links TRBV7-9 to TRBJ2-3; no reliable D call. The CDR3 protein is CASSLVDSTDTQYF. The CDR3 nucleotides are TGTGCCAGCAGCTTAGTGGACAGCACAGATACGCAGTATTTT.